This entry concerns a single T cell receptor (beta chain). One end of the junction fails to match germline, which may point to a read error. This specimen comes from a study of tumor-infiltrating lymphocytes in primary liver carcinoma. From 400 to 500 ng total RNA, TCR beta cDNA was generated with a primer in the constant region. ARM-PCR was slightly modified, and three nested multiplex PCR rounds with it gave rise to the TCR beta libraries. Each of the first two PCR rounds ran 9 to 11 cycles with TRBV1-TRBV30 forward and C-beta reverse primers. One entry per CDR3 protein, called by TCRdb with MiXCR from the multiplex PCR reads. Among tens of thousands of distinct CDR3 sequences listed, 55% to 85% were seen once. The germline gives CDR1 SGHVS, CDR2 FQNEAQ. This CDR3 is built from 14 residues. From 20-30 mg of unsorted bulk tissue, DNA and RNA were co-extracted together.

This receptor was obtained from a man in his forties or fifties with primary liver carcinoma and hepatitis B virus infection. The chain has TRBV7-8 and TRBJ2-7, with D maybe TRBD2 (6 bases). The sequenced sample consisted of liver tumor tissue from sampling region 1. Noted subset: tumor region T1, superior pole. CDR3 sequence (DNA): TGTGCCAGCAGCGTTAACGGGAGAGTTTACGAGCACTACTTC. It yields the protein CASSVNGRVYEHYF.